The 24 T cell receptor beta chains reported below all come from one sample, sequenced in a study of monozygotic twins with inflammatory bowel disease. TCRdb reprocessed the 5' RACE reads, keeping one entry per CDR3 protein, no DNA. The sample totals roughly 200,000 distinct CDR3 sequences. Sample: blood. These receptors came from a human donor with ulcerative colitis or Crohn's disease, or a healthy co-twin of an affected twin (not recorded which).

The chain is built from TRBV6-2 or TRBV6-3 and TRBJ2-1; as DNA is missing, the TRBD2 call by TCRdb cannot be tested. Germline CDR1 MNHEY, CDR2 SVGEGT. The CDR3 is 16 residues long. The CDR3 region is CASSHPAGRVKNEQFF.

This chain joins TRBV12-3 or TRBV12-4 and TRBJ1-5. The length of the CDR3 is 15 residues. The CDR3 loop is CASNMGGGGNQPQHF.

The chain couples TRBV5-1 to TRBJ2-7; the D call from TCRdb, TRBD1, cannot be confirmed without DNA. This CDR3 spans 11 amino acids. The germline gives CDR1 SGHRS, CDR2 YFSETQ. CDR3 residues: CASRSGDEQYF.

V is TRBV6-2 or TRBV6-3 and J is TRBJ2-2; lacking DNA, the TRBD1 call made by TCRdb goes unchecked. Looked up from germline, CDR1 is MNHEY and CDR2 is SVGEGT. The CDR3 has 15 residues. The CDR3 spells CASSWTRTNTGELFF.

V is TRBV20-1 and J is TRBJ2-1; the TCRdb call, TRBD2, lacks DNA for checking. Germline CDR1 and CDR2: DFQATT and SNEGSKA (reference sequence). The CDR3 consists of 15 residues. The CDR3 sequence: CSALNSGGAKNEQFF.

The V and J genes are TRBV15 and TRBJ1-4; the TRBD1 assignment by TCRdb is unverifiable without DNA. Germline assignment: CDR1 LNHNV and CDR2 YYDKDF (reference sequence). The CDR3 is 14 residues long. The CDR3 sequence is CATSYRDKGGKLFF. The complete variable domain, with remaining parts taken from reference TRBV15 and TRBJ1-4, reads DAMVIQNPRYQVTQFGKPVTLSCSQTLNHNVMYWYQQKSSQAPKLLFHYYDKDFNNEADTPDNFQSRRPNTSFCFLDIRSPGLGDTAMYLCATSYRDKGGKLFFGSGTQLSVL.

V usage is TRBV30 and J usage is TRBJ1-2; TCRdb designates TRBD1, a call that cannot be tested without DNA. CDR1 GTSNPN and CDR2 SVGIG come from the germline V gene (reference sequence). CDR3 length: 14 amino acids. The CDR3 loop is CAWALSRGNYGYTF.

The rearrangement links TRBV30 to TRBJ1-1. The germline V gene has CDR1 GTSNPN and CDR2 SVGIG (reference sequence). This CDR3 contains 13 residues. The CDR3 is CAWTVGVNTEAFF.

The chain joins TRBV12-3 or TRBV12-4 to TRBJ1-4. The CDR3 consists of 17 residues. CDR3 loop: CASSFGRDTQTREKLFF.

This chain's CDR3 is CASSPGLEWDNEQFF. The genes are TRBV4-2 and TRBJ2-1; TCRdb gives TRBD2 as the D gene, but with no DNA this cannot be confirmed. Germline CDR1 LGHNA, CDR2 YNFKEQ. CDR3 length: 15 amino acids.

J is TRBJ2-3 and V is TRBV6-2 or TRBV6-3; TCRdb proposes TRBD1, but this gene call is untestable without DNA. The CDR3 covers 17 residues. Germline CDR1 reads MNHEY; CDR2 reads SVGEGT. CDR3 in amino acids: CASSIWTGRTRGDTQYF.

This chain uses TRBV5-1 with TRBJ1-2; absent DNA, TCRdb's TRBD1 call cannot be checked. The CDR3 runs to 14 residues. Germline V gene lookup returns CDR1 SGHRS and CDR2 YFSETQ. Here the CDR3 reads CASSLNRDLYGYTF.

The V and J genes are TRBV12-3 or TRBV12-4 and TRBJ1-3; as DNA is missing, the TRBD1 call by TCRdb cannot be tested. The CDR3 consists of 15 residues. Here the CDR3 reads CASRPDRGRGNTIYF.

The V gene is TRBV5-8, the J gene TRBJ1-5. CDR1 SGHTS and CDR2 YDEGEE come from the germline V gene. The CDR3 loop spans 13 amino acids. CDR3 sequence reads: CASAGTANQPQHF.

The CDR3 sequence is CASSLLGQGEAPLHF. The genes are TRBV4-1 and TRBJ1-6; no DNA is available, so the TRBD1 call from TCRdb remains unchecked. Germline-derived CDR1 and CDR2 are MGHRA and YSYEKL. CDR3 length: 15 amino acids.

The genes are TRBV20-1 and TRBJ2-7. The CDR3 loop spans 11 amino acids. Germline lookup yields CDR1 DFQATT and CDR2 SNEGSKA (reference sequence). CDR3 sequence: CSARPYYEQYF.

V is TRBV27 and J is TRBJ1-2; TCRdb reports TRBD1, a call that lacks DNA to check it against. The CDR3 is made up of 19 amino acids. CDR1 MNHEY and CDR2 SMNVEV come from the germline V gene (reference sequence). This CDR3 reads CASRGVGTARGGGNYGYTF.

The gene calls are TRBV7-2 and TRBJ2-7. CDR1 is SGHTA, CDR2 FQGNSA, per germline. The CDR3 consists of 13 residues. The CDR3 sequence: CASSPHGAYEQYF.

The rearrangement uses TRBV5-1 and TRBJ1-1; TCRdb names TRBD1, which stays unverified in the absence of DNA. CDR1 is SGHRS, CDR2 YFSETQ, per germline. The CDR3 has 14 residues. The CDR3 sequence: CASSTQGTVTEAFF. The full variable domain, rest sourced from reference TRBV5-1 and TRBJ1-1, is KAGVTQTPRYLIKTRGQQVTLSCSPISGHRSVSWYQQTPGQGLQFLFEYFSETQRNKGNFPGRFSGRQFSNSRSEMNVSTLELGDSALYLCASSTQGTVTEAFFGQGTRLTVV.

V usage is TRBV3-1 and J usage is TRBJ1-2. The CDR3 length is 16 residues. Per germline, CDR1 LGHDT and CDR2 YNNKEL (reference sequence). The chain's CDR3 is CASSHLTSTDNYGYTF.

J is TRBJ1-1 and V is TRBV6-5. Germline lookup yields CDR1 MNHEY and CDR2 SVGAGI. This CDR3 is 15 amino acids long. This CDR3 reads CASSYSVTLNTEAFF.

The chain recombines TRBV11-2 with TRBJ2-6; TCRdb outputs TRBD1, but without DNA this stays unchecked. The germline gives CDR1 SGHAT, CDR2 FQNNGV. The CDR3 is 19 amino acids. The CDR3 region is CASSQKGTGIFTGANVLTF.

The genes are TRBV6-1 and TRBJ2-7. CDR1 and CDR2 (germline): MNHNS, SASEGT. This CDR3 has 13 residues. The CDR3 is CASRPQSSYEQYF.

This chain links TRBV20-1 with TRBJ1-1; TCRdb's D call of TRBD1 is untestable without DNA. This CDR3 has 15 amino acids. The germline gives CDR1 DFQATT, CDR2 SNEGSKA (reference sequence). The CDR3 here is CSARKTENMNTEAFF.